This TCR beta chain emerged from a study of blood T cell repertoires in COVID-19 (dated by TCRdb to 2018 to 2021). Concerning the study at large: Collaborator samples came from the United States, Italy and Spain and covered acute and convalescent phases of COVID-19. The material from the prospective study consisted of cDNA or gDNA derived from T cells, B-cell-depleted T cells, or PBMCs. Subjects who had been exposed to COVID-19, were actively infected with it, or had recovered from it provided the deeply sampled blood TCRbeta repertoires that made up the dataset. The repertoires were made available in a free public database intended to serve as a resource for research on the immune response to SARS-CoV-2. The samples were drawn from the first 160 participants of the ongoing ImmuneRACE study and from about 1,200 subjects provided by 6 global collaborators. Sample metadata almost always included a de-identified subject ID, COVID-19 status, age in years and sex. HLA class I and class II types, where available, came from metadata supplied by the sample provider rather than from assay-based typing. General findings and caveats noted by the study authors: The amount of clinical and demographic metadata varied by source and participant and was provided uncurated.

On this clone: The specificity of this receptor is unknown. Base qualities are not recorded, but no much larger clone differs from it by a single base.

Each collaborating institution followed its own protocols to collect whole blood in K2EDTA tubes. For TCRbeta analysis, collaborators shipped samples as frozen whole blood, isolated PBMCs, or DNA extracted from either of those sample types. CDR1 SQVTM and CDR2 ANQGSEA are derived from the germline V gene. V lost 5 bases and J lost 8 bases, and the count of bases not matched to a germline gene is 12. The CDR3 runs 14 amino acids, cysteine and phenylalanine included. The read is trimmed to its CDR3 DNA, 42 bases read in frame from base 1. TCRbeta CDR3 regions were amplified from genomic DNA using the immunoSEQ Assay, a bias-controlled multiplex PCR. As for the original processing: The number of nucleated cells in each sample was estimated by amplification of reference gene primers within the assay. To quantify the absolute abundance of each unique TCRbeta CDR3 rearrangement, sequence reads were collapsed and filtered. Productive Simpson clonality was computed per sample as the square root of Simpson's diversity index over productive rearrangements. TCRdb retrieved this table from immuneACCESS and kept in-frame rearrangements only. Not all clones are present; in checked studies, unresolved V genes account for under half, and no reason is known for the remainder. D and trimming were read from the DNA, whereas the V and J calls and clone size are those reported in that table. Recorded for this sample are 65,000 to 80,000 clones; under 95% of them occurred a single time. The top ten constitute about 9.8% of the sample.

The sequencing sample was made of peripheral blood. The V and J segments used are TRBV29-1 and TRBJ2-4; 7 nucleotides in the junction match TRBD1. The receptor was isolated from a human donor in a cohort sampled during active COVID-19. The bases read TGCAGCGTTAGACCCGGGACAGCCGAGGACATTCAGTACTTC. This is translated as CSVRPGTAEDIQYF. The full variable domain, with segments outside the CDR3 supplied by the reference TRBV29-1 and TRBJ2-4 proteins, appears as SAVISQKPSRDICQRGTSLTIQCQVDSQVTMMFWYRQQPGQSLTLIATANQGSEATYESGFVIDKFPISRPNLTFSTLTVSNMSPEDSSIYLCSVRPGTAEDIQYFGAGTRLSVL.